The next 18 T cell receptor beta chains were all read from a single sample in a study of cytomegalovirus exposure and HLA in healthy donors. PCR employed 60 Vbeta and 13 Jbeta primers. Sequenced by immunoSEQ multiplex PCR; TCRdb stores in-frame clones only, minus some. Recorded for this sample: about 130,000 clones. Material: PBMCs. The receptors come from a man aged 25-40 years in good health and CMV-seronegative.

The chain combines TRBV29-1 with TRBJ2-3; D possibly corresponds to TRBD1 (5 bases). The CDR3 runs 13 residues. Trimming took off 5 bases at V and 2 bases at J, with 11 bases between the two ends. Germline values: CDR1 SQVTM, CDR2 ANQGSEA. The CDR3 DNA reads as TGCAGCGTTCTCCAGGGTAACACAGATACGCAGTATTTT. Encoded protein: CSVLQGNTDTQYF.

The chain employs TRBV4-1 and TRBJ1-6, with D hard to call. This CDR3 spans 13 amino acids. The germline V gene has CDR1 MGHRA and CDR2 YSYEKL. V lost 2 bases and J 7 bases, leaving 6 bases between the germline ends. CDR3 bases: TGCGCCAGCAGCCAATTGAGGAATTCACCCCTCCACTTT. Translating it yields CASSQLRNSPLHF.

The V gene is TRBV27, the J gene TRBJ2-7; TRBD1 might be the D (6 bases). This CDR3 spans 13 amino acids. V was cut by 3 bases and J by 6 bases, with 12 bases left in between. Germline V gives CDR1 MNHEY, CDR2 SMNVEV (reference sequence). In DNA, the CDR3 is TGTGCCAGCAGTTTTCAGGGGTCGTTCGAGCAGTACTTC. Protein: CASSFQGSFEQYF.

This chain joins TRBV7-3 and TRBJ2-3; no reliable D call. The CDR3 runs 17 residues. Germline V gene lookup returns CDR1 SGHTA and CDR2 FQGTGA. V was cut by 0 bases and J by 0 bases, with 13 bases left in between. CDR3 amino acids: CASSLTFSSPSTDTQYF. Here the CDR3 DNA reads TGTGCCAGCAGCTTAACCTTTTCGTCCCCTAGCACAGATACGCAGTATTTT.

This chain connects TRBV13 to TRBJ2-3, with 10 bases that match TRBD2. Trimming removed 5 bases from V and 3 bases from J; junction bases left unmatched: 14. CDR3 length: 18 residues. CDR1 is PRHDT, CDR2 FYEKMQ, per germline (reference sequence). Here the CDR3 DNA reads TGTGCCAGCAGCCATAGAACCGTAGCGGGAGGAGGGACAGATACGCAGTATTTT. It is translated as CASSHRTVAGGGTDTQYF. Complete variable domain (other parts from reference TRBV13 and TRBJ2-3): AAGVIQSPRHLIKEKRETATLKCYPIPRHDTVYWYQQGPGQDPQFLISFYEKMQSDKGSIPDRFSAQQFSDYHSELNMSSLELGDSALYFCASSHRTVAGGGTDTQYFGPGTRLTVL.

V gene TRBV30 combines with J gene TRBJ2-1, with D perhaps TRBD2 (5 bases). CDR1 is GTSNPN and CDR2 is SVGIG in the germline V gene (reference sequence). The CDR3 spans 16 residues. V was shortened by 0 bases and J by 3 bases, with 15 bases between the two germline ends. CDR3 DNA sequence: TGTGCCTGGAGTGTATCTAGCAATAAGCTCTACAATGAGCAGTTCTTC. As protein: CAWSVSSNKLYNEQFF.

This sequence joins TRBV11-2 and TRBJ1-4, with a possible D match to TRBD1 (6 bases). The CDR3 spans 14 residues. Germline loops: CDR1 SGHAT, CDR2 FQNNGV. Trimming removed 5 bases from V and 7 bases from J, with 14 bases in between. CDR3 DNA sequence: TGTGCCAGCAGCCTCAGGGGTTCGGTTGAAAAACTGTTTTTT. It specifies CASSLRGSVEKLFF.

This rearrangement joins TRBV30 to TRBJ2-1; 10 bases are a match to TRBD2. Germline CDR1 GTSNPN, CDR2 SVGIG (reference sequence). The CDR3 extends over 11 amino acids. V was clipped by 4 bases and J by 13 bases; unmatched bases: 4. The CDR3 loop is CAWTSGSSQFF. In nucleotides, the CDR3 is TGTGCCTGGACTAGCGGGAGTTCTCAGTTCTTC.

The chain recombines TRBV28 with TRBJ1-1; D is perhaps TRBD1 (6 bases). The length of the CDR3 is 18 residues. Germline CDR1 MDHEN, CDR2 SYDVKM. Between the trimmed V and J ends, which lost 3 bases and 0 bases, there was a span of 20 bases. CDR3 loop: CASSFQPRLDSVNTEAFF. The DNA of the CDR3 is TGTGCCAGCAGTTTTCAACCCCGTTTGGACAGCGTGAACACTGAAGCTTTCTTT.

The chain couples TRBV29-1 to TRBJ2-7; a possible D gene is TRBD1 (6 bases). The CDR3 extends over 15 amino acids. The germline gives CDR1 SQVTM, CDR2 ANQGSEA. The V gene lost 4 bases and the J gene lost 7 bases, with 23 bases spanning the gap. The CDR3 nucleotides are TGCAGCGTTGCTCCCCCCGCAGGGGCCCGCGGGGAGCAGTACTTC. It yields the protein CSVAPPAGARGEQYF.

This chain connects TRBV29-1 to TRBJ2-1; 9 bases are shared with TRBD1. This CDR3 region has 13 residues. Trimming cost V 6 bases and J 1 base; bases outside gene matches: 1. Germline-derived CDR1 and CDR2 are SQVTM and ANQGSEA. The CDR3 nucleotides are TGCAGCGTCGGACAGGGGTCCTACAATGAGCAGTTCTTC. It is translated as CSVGQGSYNEQFF.

Of note for this clone: One junction end disagrees with the germline gene, perhaps due to a read error. Different DNA sequences within this sample yield the same CDR3. This sequence joins TRBV27 and TRBJ1-1; 8 bases are a match to TRBD1. Germline CDR1 is MNHEY and CDR2 is SMNVEV (reference sequence). CDR3 length: 14 amino acids. The DNA of the CDR3 is TGTGCCAGCAGTTCCGCCGACAGGGGCACTGAGGCTTTCTTT. It specifies CASSSADRGTEAFF.

The rearrangement uses TRBV7-6 and TRBJ2-7; weak D call: TRBD1 (5 bases). Germline V CDR1 and CDR2: SGHVS, FNYEAQ. The ends were cut back, 5 bases at V and 0 bases at J, with 8 bases in the middle. The CDR3 sequence is 13 residues long. In nucleotides, the CDR3 is TGTGCCAGCAGCGCGGACACCTCCTACGAGCAGTACTTC. Its protein is CASSADTSYEQYF.

This sequence joins TRBV6-6 and TRBJ2-7; 8 bases map to TRBD1. V was clipped by 3 bases and J by 0 bases; unmatched bases: 4. CDR3 size: 15 residues. Germline V lookup: CDR1 MNHNY, CDR2 SVGAGI (reference sequence). The CDR3 protein is CASSYRDRSSYEQYF. For the CDR3, the DNA is TGTGCCAGCAGTTATCGGGACAGGTCCTCCTACGAGCAGTACTTC.

Turning to this clone: Additional DNA sequences in this sample encode the identical CDR3. V is TRBV7-2 and J is TRBJ2-7; 9 bases agree with TRBD1. The trim removed 1 base at V and 6 bases at J, leaving 4 bases unmatched. The germline gives CDR1 SGHTA, CDR2 FQGNSA. This CDR3 has 14 residues. The DNA of the CDR3 is TGTGCCAGCAGCTTAGGAGGACAGGGGCGCGAGCAGTACTTC. The encoded protein is CASSLGGQGREQYF.

V gene TRBV5-6 combines with J gene TRBJ2-7; 8 nucleotides align to TRBD2. CDR3 size: 14 residues. Unmatched junction bases numbered 2, after V lost 1 base and J lost 2 bases. Looked up from germline, CDR1 is SGHDT and CDR2 is YYEEEE. CDR3: CASSLNGRAYEQYF. DNA of the CDR3: TGTGCCAGCAGCTTGAACGGGAGGGCCTACGAGCAGTACTTC. The complete variable domain, with remaining parts taken from reference TRBV5-6 and TRBJ2-7, reads DAGVTQSPTHLIKTRGQQVTLRCSPKSGHDTVSWYQQALGQGPQFIFQYYEEEERQRGNFPDRFSGHQFPNYSSELNVNALLLGDSALYLCASSLNGRAYEQYFGPGTRLTVT.

The genes are TRBV30 and TRBJ1-1, with D possibly TRBD1 on 6 matching bases. V was cut by 2 bases and J by 6 bases, with 16 bases left in between. This CDR3 has 14 residues. In germline, CDR1 is GTSNPN, CDR2 SVGIG (reference sequence). Here the CDR3 DNA reads TGTGCCTGGAGTAAGAGACCACAGGGCTCTGAAGCTTTCTTT. This translates into CAWSKRPQGSEAFF. The entire variable domain, with the rest obtained from reference TRBV30 and TRBJ1-1, is as follows: SQTIHQWPATLVQPVGSPLSLECTVEGTSNPNLYWYRQAAGRGLQLLFYSVGIGQISSEVPQNLSASRPQDRQFILSSKKLLLSDSGFYLCAWSKRPQGSEAFFGQGTRLTVV.

The gene calls are TRBV7-2 and TRBJ2-7; 10 bases agree with TRBD2. V dropped 5 bases and J dropped 5; count of bases not matched to a gene: 18. Per germline, CDR1 SGHTA and CDR2 FQGNSA. The CDR3 is 18 residues long. For the CDR3, the DNA is TGTGCCAGCAGCCCAAATAGCGGGAGGTTCAGTTGGGATGACGAGCAGTACTTC. Protein product: CASSPNSGRFSWDDEQYF.